Listed here is a single T cell receptor beta chain. Its antigen is undetermined. The sample originates from a study of identifying expanded T cells in peripheral blood. Study findings and constraints: Technical replicates showed roughly 1.2 changed clones; around 2 weeks approximately 15; four weeks 19.

Assay: immunoSEQ multiplex PCR; the TCRdb copy retains only in-frame clones and omits some. This table has about 50,000 clones, under 85% appearing once. V gave up 7 bases and J gave up 5 bases, with 14 bases separating them. Germline-derived CDR1 and CDR2 are GTSNPN and SVGIG (reference sequence). This CDR3 contains 12 residues. Sequenced input: blood. The chain joins TRBV30 to TRBJ2-5; weak D call: TRBD2 (6 bases). This clonotype was obtained from a person between 18 and 75 years old in good health. Here the CDR3 DNA reads TGTGCCTCAAGGAGGGGTGGGGAGACCCAGTACTTC. This translates into CASRRGGETQYF.